Shown below are 29 T cell receptor beta chains from a single sample sequenced in a study of preoperative IRX-2 immunotherapy in early breast cancer. Treatment: preoperative locoregional IRX-2 cytokine immunotherapy. Data came from immunoSEQ multiplex PCR; TCRdb stores just in-frame clones and leaves some out. The table lists about 89,000 clones, just over 85% of them singletons, with approximately 2% in the top ten. The source was tumor tissue, collected after IRX-2 immunotherapy. These receptors were obtained from a human donor with breast cancer.

The chain combines TRBV6-4 with TRBJ2-2, with a weak D call TRBD1 (6 bases). This CDR3 has 13 amino acids. Deletions cut 5 bases from V and 6 bases from J, with 10 bases between. From germline, CDR1 is MRHNA and CDR2 SNTAGT. The CDR3 DNA reads TGTGCCAGCAGTTACAGGGTCCCCGGGGAGCTGTTTTTT. The encoded protein is CASSYRVPGELFF.

The chain combines TRBV6-8 with TRBJ1-4; D remains ambiguous. This CDR3 has 13 residues. Trimming pared 8 bases from V and 7 bases from J, leaving 14 bases between. Germline lookup yields CDR1 MNHGY and CDR2 SAAAGT. The CDR3 spells CASFRELGEKLFF. The CDR3 DNA reads TGTGCCAGCTTTCGGGAGTTGGGTGAAAAACTGTTTTTT.

The chain recombines TRBV30 with TRBJ1-5; no definite D call. The CDR3 loop spans 14 amino acids. Germline-derived CDR1 and CDR2 are GTSNPN and SVGIG (reference sequence). The V and J ends lost 1 base and 6 bases respectively, with 13 bases between them. The CDR3 is CAWSEGEWGQPQHF. CDR3 nucleotide sequence: TGTGCCTGGAGTGAAGGCGAGTGGGGTCAGCCCCAGCATTTT. The full variable domain, in which reference TRBV30 and TRBJ1-5 provide the parts outside the CDR3, is SQTIHQWPATLVQPVGSPLSLECTVEGTSNPNLYWYRQAAGRGLQLLFYSVGIGQISSEVPQNLSASRPQDRQFILSSKKLLLSDSGFYLCAWSEGEWGQPQHFGDGTRLSIL.

V usage is TRBV18 and J usage is TRBJ2-7, with 11 positions matching TRBD1. Unmatched junction bases numbered 7, after V lost 7 bases and J lost 5 bases. The germline V gene has CDR1 KGHSH and CDR2 LQKENI. The CDR3 length is 14 residues. The CDR3 spells CASFGTGGFDEQYF. CDR3 sequence (DNA): TGTGCCAGCTTCGGGACAGGGGGATTCGACGAGCAGTACTTC. The variable domain in full, completed from reference TRBV18 and TRBJ2-7, reads NAGVMQNPRHLVRRRGQEARLRCSPMKGHSHVYWYRQLPEEGLKFMVYLQKENIIDESGMPKERFSAEFPKEGPSILRIQQVVRGDSAAYFCASFGTGGFDEQYFGPGTRLTVT.

This chain connects TRBV25-1 to TRBJ2-1, with 10 positions matching TRBD2. The CDR3 loop spans 15 amino acids. Germline CDR1 and CDR2: MGHDK and SYGVNS. The junction had 3 bases not matched to a gene; V was cut back by 2 bases and J by 5 bases. CDR3 coding DNA: TGTGCCAGCAGTGAACTACTAGCGGGAAACAATGAGCAGTTCTTC. Its protein product is CASSELLAGNNEQFF.

The rearrangement links TRBV30 to TRBJ1-5; D uncertain. Germline V gene lookup returns CDR1 GTSNPN and CDR2 SVGIG (reference sequence). Trimming shortened V by 0 bases and J by 2 bases, and 2 bases separated the two germline ends. This CDR3 has 12 amino acids. The DNA for the CDR3 is TGTGCCTGGAGTGTACGCAATCAGCCCCAGCATTTT. This encodes CAWSVRNQPQHF.

The chain carries TRBV11-3 and TRBJ1-1; unclear D gene. The ends were cut back, 7 bases at V and 1 base at J, with 16 bases in the middle. Per germline, CDR1 SGHNT and CDR2 YENEEA. The CDR3 is 15 amino acids. As DNA, the CDR3 is TGTGCCAGCATCCTGAACGGGCTCCCGAACACTGAAGCTTTCTTT. Translated: CASILNGLPNTEAFF.

The rearrangement uses TRBV10-3 and TRBJ2-1; 8 bases are a match to TRBD2. CDR3 length: 16 amino acids. Germline V gene lookup returns CDR1 ENHRY and CDR2 SYGVKD. Trimming removed 0 bases from V and 4 bases from J; junction bases left unmatched: 5. The CDR3 sequence: CAISESEAGEYNEQFF. The DNA for the CDR3 is TGTGCCATCAGTGAGTCGGAAGCGGGGGAGTACAATGAGCAGTTCTTC.

This chain uses TRBV18 with TRBJ1-5; the D is unclear. CDR3 length: 14 residues. Germline assignment: CDR1 KGHSH and CDR2 LQKENI. Trimming stripped 3 bases from V and 1 base from J, with 7 bases between. The CDR3 loop reads CASSPPGSNQPQHF. The CDR3 DNA reads TGTGCCAGCTCACCTCCGGGGAGCAATCAGCCCCAGCATTTT.

This chain connects TRBV10-2 to TRBJ2-7; 14 bases match TRBD2. V shed 10 bases and J 7 bases; nucleotides not matched to a gene: 21. Germline V gene lookup returns CDR1 WSHSY and CDR2 SAAADI. CDR3 size: 18 residues. The CDR3 protein is CATKKGTSGSVGFGEQYF. The CDR3 DNA follows: TGCGCCACCAAGAAAGGGACTAGCGGGAGCGTAGGGTTTGGGGAGCAGTACTTC.

V and J are TRBV9 and TRBJ2-2; D gene ambiguous. The CDR3 covers 13 residues. The germline V gene has CDR1 SGDLS and CDR2 YYNGEE. V gave up 4 bases and J gave up 5 bases, with 9 bases separating them. CDR3 in amino acids: CASSPSWTGELFF. CDR3 coding DNA: TGTGCCAGCAGCCCTAGTTGGACCGGGGAGCTGTTTTTT.

This rearrangement joins TRBV19 to TRBJ2-2, with 8 bases matching TRBD2. The J segment lost 0 bases and the V segment lost 3 bases, leaving 12 bases of the junction unmatched. CDR3 length: 19 amino acids. Germline CDR1 is LNHDA and CDR2 is SQIVND (reference sequence). In nucleotides, the CDR3 is TGTGCCAGTAGTATTTGGGCGGGGGGACCCTTCGCGAACACCGGGGAGCTGTTTTTT. Translated: CASSIWAGGPFANTGELFF.

The table lists this clone with a count of one. The chain recombines TRBV28 with TRBJ2-1; TRBD1 aligns across 12 bases. CDR3 length equals 13 residues. J was trimmed by 13 bases and V by 7 bases; bases with no gene match: 8. Looked up from germline, CDR1 is MDHEN and CDR2 is SYDVKM. CDR3 in amino acids: CASTLGTGGRQFF. The DNA for the CDR3 is TGTGCCAGCACTCTGGGGACAGGGGGCCGTCAGTTCTTC.

The V call is TRBV5-1, the J call TRBJ2-1; TRBD2 agrees at 8 bases. V lost 0 bases and J lost 8; bases outside the gene matches: 7. Looked up from germline, CDR1 is SGHRS and CDR2 is YFSETQ. The CDR3 extends over 15 amino acids. The CDR3 region has the DNA TGCGCCAGCAGCTTGGTAGATAGCGGGAAAGATGAGCAGTTCTTC. This codes for CASSLVDSGKDEQFF.

The J gene is TRBJ2-2, the V gene TRBV6-8; a weak D match, TRBD2 (5 bases). This CDR3 has 17 residues. Germline CDR1 reads MNHGY; CDR2 reads SAAAGT. The V gene lost 2 bases and the J gene lost 4 bases, with 17 bases spanning the gap. The chain's CDR3 is CASSYTSGRRGTGELFF. The CDR3 bases are TGTGCCAGCAGTTACACTTCGGGGAGACGGGGCACCGGGGAGCTGTTTTTT.

The rearrangement joins TRBV28 to TRBJ2-1, with TRBD2 matching over 12 bases. Trimming removed 4 bases from V and 8 bases from J; junction bases left unmatched: 9. This CDR3 is 16 amino acids long. Looked up from germline, CDR1 is MDHEN and CDR2 is SYDVKM. The CDR3 spells CASSSQTSGSLDEQFF. CDR3 in DNA: TGTGCCAGCAGTTCGCAGACTAGCGGGAGCCTGGATGAGCAGTTCTTC.

The chain couples TRBV30 to TRBJ1-4; D ambiguous. Germline lookup yields CDR1 GTSNPN and CDR2 SVGIG (reference sequence). V was cut by 4 bases and J by 4 bases, with 13 bases left in between. The length of the CDR3 is 14 residues. The CDR3 here is CAWTTNSNNEKLFF. CDR3 DNA: TGTGCCTGGACAACGAACAGCAATAATGAAAAACTGTTTTTT.

The chain is built from TRBV6-4 and TRBJ1-2; D is ambiguous. V dropped 5 bases and J dropped 8 bases, with 9 bases sitting between them. The V gene's germline CDR1 is MRHNA and CDR2 SNTAGT. This CDR3 comprises 11 residues. The CDR3 nucleotides are TGTGCCAGCAGTTTCCTGGGGGGCTACACCTTC. This sequence encodes CASSFLGGYTF.

The V gene is TRBV6-8, the J gene TRBJ2-6; D is possibly TRBD1 (5 bases). Trimming shortened V by 5 bases and J by 4 bases, and 9 bases separated the two germline ends. CDR3 length equals 14 residues. Germline CDR1 MNHGY, CDR2 SAAAGT. The CDR3 spells CASSGRQGANVLTF. CDR3 DNA: TGTGCCAGCAGTGGTAGACAGGGGGCCAACGTCCTGACTTTC.

The V gene is TRBV19, the J gene TRBJ1-6; no definite D call. V gave up 3 bases and J gave up 8 bases, with 8 bases separating them. This CDR3 has 13 amino acids. CDR1 is LNHDA and CDR2 is SQIVND in the germline V gene (reference sequence). In DNA, the CDR3 is TGTGCCAGTAGTATGGAGGGTTATTCACCCCTCCACTTT. Its protein is CASSMEGYSPLHF.

The chain joins TRBV10-3 to TRBJ1-4; a weak D match, TRBD1 (5 bases). This CDR3 comprises 14 residues. V was clipped by 2 bases and J by 6 bases, with 10 bases between them. Per germline, CDR1 ENHRY and CDR2 SYGVKD. The CDR3 region is CAISEGGFDEKLFF. CDR3 DNA sequence: TGTGCCATCAGTGAGGGGGGGTTCGATGAAAAACTGTTTTTT.

This clone was found once. The chain carries TRBV10-2 and TRBJ2-5; D gene unclear. The V end lost 2 bases, the J end lost 9 bases, and 10 bases lay between the germline ends. This CDR3 spans 12 amino acids. Germline V gene data show CDR1 as WSHSY and CDR2 as SAAADI. Here the CDR3 reads CASSETFGAQYF. In DNA form, the CDR3 reads TGCGCCAGCAGTGAGACCTTTGGGGCCCAGTACTTC.

The table lists this clone with a count of one. The V gene is TRBV6-8, the J gene TRBJ2-7, with 10 positions matching TRBD1. Germline V gives CDR1 MNHGY, CDR2 SAAAGT. The CDR3 has 13 amino acids. V trimming: 6 bases; J trimming: 5 bases; junction bases outside the gene matches: 4. The CDR3 DNA follows: TGTGCCAGCAGGACAGGGGGCTTCCACGAGCAGTACTTC. Protein sequence: CASRTGGFHEQYF.

This chain uses TRBV2 with TRBJ2-1, with D perhaps assigned TRBD1 or TRBD2 (6 bases each). Per the germline V gene, CDR1 is SNHLY and CDR2 is FYNNEI. Between the trimmed V and J ends, which lost 8 bases and 6 bases, there was a span of 17 bases. This CDR3 has 14 amino acids. DNA for the CDR3: TGTGCCAGCGGGGCGGAGGGGGGATTCAATGAGCAGTTCTTC. Its protein product is CASGAEGGFNEQFF.

The V call is TRBV28, the J call TRBJ1-5; a weak D match, TRBD1 (6 bases). The germline gives CDR1 MDHEN, CDR2 SYDVKM. The CDR3 runs to 15 residues. Trimming shortened V by 8 bases and J by 6 bases, and 20 bases separated the two germline ends. The CDR3 region has the DNA TGTGCCAGCGCTTTGGTACAGGGCCGAGGTCAGCCCCAGCATTTT. As protein: CASALVQGRGQPQHF. The full variable domain, with the rest looked up from reference TRBV28 and TRBJ1-5, is DVKVTQSSRYLVKRTGEKVFLECVQDMDHENMFWYRQDPGLGLRLIYFSYDVKMKEKGDIPEGYSVSREKKERFSLILESASTNQTSMYLCASALVQGRGQPQHFGDGTRLSIL.

This chain connects TRBV5-1 to TRBJ2-1, with D unclear. The CDR3 is 14 amino acids. Trimming took 4 bases from V and 5 from J, leaving 13 bases between them. Germline V gene sequence: CDR1 SGHRS, CDR2 YFSETQ. The chain's CDR3 is CASSPLTQNNEQFF. The CDR3 DNA follows: TGCGCCAGCAGCCCCCTGACCCAGAACAATGAGCAGTTCTTC.

The chain employs TRBV11-1 and TRBJ2-2; D remains ambiguous. The ends were cut back, 3 bases at V and 7 bases at J, with 12 bases in the middle. The CDR3 contains 14 residues. Germline loops: CDR1 SGHAT, CDR2 FQDESV (reference sequence). Here the CDR3 DNA reads TGTGCCAGCAGCTTGGACCCTGGCGGCGGGGAGCTGTTTTTT. It encodes CASSLDPGGGELFF.

Only a few counts were recorded for this clone. The V and J genes are TRBV7-6 and TRBJ1-1, with TRBD1 identical over 9 bases. With 4 bases clipped from V and 3 bases from J, the junction kept 15 bases outside the gene matches. There are 18 residues in the CDR3. The germline gives CDR1 SGHVS, CDR2 FNYEAQ. The CDR3 region is CASSSQETRDRAYTEAFF. The CDR3 nucleotides are TGTGCCAGCAGCTCCCAGGAGACTAGGGACAGGGCTTACACTGAAGCTTTCTTT.

This sequence joins TRBV25-1 and TRBJ1-2, with 12 bases identical to TRBD1. The V segment lost 5 bases and the J segment 3 bases; nucleotides outside the gene matches: 7. Germline CDR1 is MGHDK and CDR2 is SYGVNS. The CDR3 covers 16 residues. CDR3 sequence reads: CASSKAGQGADYGYTF. The CDR3 nucleotides are TGTGCCAGCAGTAAGGCGGGACAGGGGGCCGACTATGGCTACACCTTC.